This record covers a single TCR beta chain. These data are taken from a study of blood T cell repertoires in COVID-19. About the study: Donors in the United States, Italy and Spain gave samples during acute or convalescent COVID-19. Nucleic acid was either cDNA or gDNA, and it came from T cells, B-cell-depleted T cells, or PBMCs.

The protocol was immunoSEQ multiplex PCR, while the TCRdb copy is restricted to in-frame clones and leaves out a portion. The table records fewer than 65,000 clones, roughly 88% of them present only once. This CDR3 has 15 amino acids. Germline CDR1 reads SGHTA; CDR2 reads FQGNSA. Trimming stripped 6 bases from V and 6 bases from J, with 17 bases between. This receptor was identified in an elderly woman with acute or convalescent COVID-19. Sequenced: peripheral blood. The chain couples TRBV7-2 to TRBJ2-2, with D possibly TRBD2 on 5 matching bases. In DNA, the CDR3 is TGTGCCAGCAGGCCAGCACCTAGCCGGTCCGGGGAGCTGTTTTTT. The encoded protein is CASRPAPSRSGELFF.